This T cell receptor beta chain was captured by sequencing in a study of beta chain features in type 1 diabetes (dated by TCRdb to 2017 to 2018). At the level of the whole study: Mean age, gender distribution, total cell number and subset yield were not different between patients and healthy donors. Across all samples, roughly 110,000,000 sorted cells were examined, and cell number per subset correlated strongly with RNA yield. In the study, recently diagnosed type 1 diabetes patients and matched healthy donors were compared on the TCRB repertoires of their sorted circulating CD4+ T cell subsets. Regulatory and stem cell-like memory subsets were obtained from only 8 patients and roughly 8 healthy donors, while naive and central memory subsets were obtained from all 30 or so donors.

The entire isolated RNA was reverse transcribed using the High Capacity cDNA Reverse Transcription Kit, and thus expressed TCRB transcripts were sequenced. Deep immunoSEQ sequencing was applied to naive, central memory and regulatory T cell samples, giving an average of approximately 4 million total reads per sample. After sorted cells were lysed in RLT buffer, RNA was extracted with DNase-treated RNeasy Micro or Mini kits, with the choice depending on cell number. Each cell subset was processed separately to prevent cross-contamination, with patient and healthy donor samples processed together. The immunoSEQ multiplex PCR was used to amplify TCRB sequences from cDNA, yielding 87-bp fragments that span the CDR3 region. Sequencing of the amplicons was performed on the Illumina HiSeq platform. The published analysis was carried out like this. Synthetic template baselines were used to correct PCR bias computationally, reads within Hamming distance 2 were collapsed, and singletons that could not be merged were discarded. By aligning reads against IMGT, V, D and J genes, CDR3 length, and insertions or deletions at six rearrangement sites were assigned. Within each subset, clonotype counts were normalized to the number of sorted cells before true diversity and Gini coefficients were calculated with the tcR R package. Repertoire sharing was quantified using the overlap coefficient calculated on TCRB nucleotide sequences. TCRdb took over this immuneACCESS table, retaining in-frame rearrangements with V and J assigned. Such tables are incomplete; in checked studies, under half of the missing clones stem from an unresolved V gene, and the remainder is unexplained. That table supplies the V and J calls and clone size; D and trimming were determined from the DNA. Across this sample there are 95,000 to 150,000 clones, with 15% to 20% seen only once. Of the sample, about 2.4% falls within the top ten clones.

Each donor gave one peripheral blood draw, averaging roughly 120 mL, which was collected into heparinised tubes. A BD FACSAria II was used to sort naive, central memory, regulatory and stem cell-like memory CD4+ T cells with a panel that included CD45RO, CCR7, CD25, CD127, CD95 and CD27. Purity was above 95% for every sorted population. PBMCs were isolated right away by Lymphoprep density gradient centrifugation and were stained directly, without culture. Samples were stained and sorted in pairs, with one healthy donor and one patient per experiment, so that batch effects were minimized. A few counts support this clone. The antigen it recognizes is unknown. Base qualities are missing; no much larger clone stands one base away. Trimming takes 0 bases from V and 2 bases from J, and the germline ends sit 9 bases apart. Including cysteine and phenylalanine, the CDR3 has 14 amino acids. The CDR3 DNA has 42 bases and is translated from base 1. Based on the germline V gene, the CDR1 and CDR2 sequences are SGDLS and YYNGEE.

The study at large found these results: Because cDNA was sequenced instead of genomic DNA, activated cells with high expression could be over-represented, although the groups did not differ in activation or CD3 levels. PCR might favor shorter templates, but patient and control samples were amplified and corrected together, so any skew would affect both groups equally. Patients with type 1 diabetes made fewer insertions and deleted more nucleotides at VDJ recombination sites, implying thymic rearrangement abnormalities. Because the HLA sub-analyses included only small numbers of individuals, any influence of HLA type on TCRB rearrangement was left unresolved. Naive, central memory and regulatory TCRB repertoires appeared to be more similar among patients than among healthy donors. Type 1 diabetes patients showed a moderate but significant shortening of TCRB CDR3 length in all four CD4+ subsets.

Sequencing was performed on central memory CD4+ T cells from blood. This sequence was found in a man aged 18 to 29 with type 1 diabetes. This receptor chain uses TRBV9 and TRBJ2-7; the D gene is perhaps TRBD1 or TRBD2, as each covers 5 bases. The CDR3: CASSVDGGAYEQYF. The nucleotides are TGTGCCAGCAGCGTAGATGGGGGAGCCTACGAGCAGTACTTC.